The rows below give T cell receptor beta chains drawn from one sample of a study of blood T cell repertoires in COVID-19. Profiled with immunoSEQ multiplex PCR; TCRdb holds only in-frame clones, not every one. This table has approximately 130,000 clones, approximately 77% appearing once. Input material: peripheral blood. These receptors all stem from a man aged 80 or over with acute or convalescent COVID-19. Both conserved end residues are part of each CDR3. D genes are given only for firm matches. Size tells how often a clone was seen (once, few, many) or the class of an expanded clone, and some rows leave it out.

V gene: TRBV5-1; clone size: once; D gene: TRBD2; J gene: TRBJ2-1; CDR3 protein: CASSLISGGASEQFF; CDR3 DNA: TGCGCCAGCAGCTTAATTAGCGGGGGGGCTAGTGAGCAGTTCTTC
V gene: TRBV5-1; clone size: .; D gene: TRBD1; J gene: TRBJ2-2; CDR3 protein: CASSLEGAHTGELFF; CDR3 DNA: TGCGCCAGCAGCTTGGAGGGGGCTCACACCGGGGAGCTGTTTTTT
V gene: TRBV13; clone size: .; D gene: TRBD1; J gene: TRBJ1-1; CDR3 protein: CASSLYRGRGEAFF; CDR3 DNA: TGTGCCAGCAGCTTATACAGGGGGCGCGGTGAAGCTTTCTTT
V gene: TRBV6-2/TRBV6-3; clone size: .; D gene: TRBD1; J gene: TRBJ2-5; CDR3 protein: CASSKPTGEAETQYF; CDR3 DNA: TGTGCCAGCAGTAAACCGACAGGGGAGGCGGAGACCCAGTACTTC
V gene: TRBV5-1; clone size: few; D gene: .; J gene: TRBJ2-7; CDR3 protein: CASSLESGSEQYF; CDR3 DNA: TGCGCCAGCAGCTTGGAATCGGGGTCCGAGCAGTACTTC
V gene: TRBV6-6; clone size: .; D gene: .; J gene: TRBJ1-4; CDR3 protein: CASSQWGVLEKLFF; CDR3 DNA: TGTGCCAGCAGTCAGTGGGGAGTTCTCGAAAAACTGTTTTTT
V gene: TRBV3-1/TRBV3-2; clone size: many; D gene: TRBD1; J gene: TRBJ1-1; CDR3 protein: CASSLGQGFTEAFF; CDR3 DNA: TGTGCCAGCAGCCTCGGACAGGGTTTCACTGAAGCTTTCTTT
V gene: TRBV5-1; clone size: many; D gene: .; J gene: TRBJ2-2; CDR3 protein: CASSRQEIGELFF; CDR3 DNA: TGCGCCAGCAGCAGACAGGAAATCGGGGAGCTGTTTTTT
V gene: TRBV7-9; clone size: .; D gene: .; J gene: TRBJ2-1; CDR3 protein: CATPTGTSYNEQFF; CDR3 DNA: TGTGCCACCCCGACAGGGACTTCCTACAATGAGCAGTTCTTC
V gene: TRBV5-6; clone size: .; D gene: .; J gene: TRBJ1-2; CDR3 protein: CASSLGTAMGGYTF; CDR3 DNA: TGTGCCAGCAGCTTGGGGACTGCCATGGGAGGCTACACCTTC
V gene: TRBV5-1; clone size: once; D gene: .; J gene: TRBJ2-3; CDR3 protein: CASSLRAPTDTQYF; CDR3 DNA: TGCGCCAGCAGCTTGCGCGCTCCCACAGATACGCAGTATTTT
V gene: TRBV12-3/TRBV12-4; clone size: .; D gene: .; J gene: TRBJ2-1; CDR3 protein: CASSLGLKNEQFF; CDR3 DNA: TGTGCCAGCAGTTTGGGACTTAAGAATGAGCAGTTCTTC
V gene: TRBV7-9; clone size: few; D gene: .; J gene: TRBJ1-4; CDR3 protein: CASSNQGWDEKLFF; CDR3 DNA: TGTGCCAGCAGCAATCAGGGGTGGGATGAAAAACTGTTTTTT
V gene: TRBV29-1; clone size: .; D gene: TRBD2; J gene: TRBJ2-1; CDR3 protein: CSVTPSGGSEQFF; CDR3 DNA: TGCAGCGTGACCCCTAGCGGGGGCAGTGAGCAGTTCTTC
V gene: TRBV27; clone size: .; D gene: TRBD1; J gene: TRBJ2-7; CDR3 protein: CARTKQGADEQYF; CDR3 DNA: TGTGCCAGGACCAAGCAGGGGGCAGACGAGCAGTACTTC
V gene: TRBV18; clone size: few; D gene: .; J gene: TRBJ2-7; CDR3 protein: CASSRNGHGYEQYF; CDR3 DNA: TGTGCCAGCTCACGGAACGGACACGGGTACGAGCAGTACTTC
V gene: TRBV28; clone size: .; D gene: TRBD2; J gene: TRBJ2-7; CDR3 protein: CASSSTSGGAAYEQYF; CDR3 DNA: TGTGCCAGCAGCAGTACTAGCGGGGGGGCCGCATACGAGCAGTACTTC
V gene: TRBV7-3; clone size: .; D gene: .; J gene: TRBJ2-1; CDR3 protein: CASSPNGYNEQFF; CDR3 DNA: TGTGCCAGCAGCCCCAACGGTTACAATGAGCAGTTCTTC
V gene: TRBV6-5; clone size: .; D gene: .; J gene: TRBJ1-3; CDR3 protein: CASSYGAAGIGNTIYF; CDR3 DNA: TGTGCCAGCAGTTACGGGGCAGCTGGAATAGGAAACACCATATATTTT
V gene: TRBV3-1/TRBV3-2; clone size: .; D gene: .; J gene: TRBJ1-4; CDR3 protein: CASSQVEEKLFF; CDR3 DNA: TGTGCCAGCAGCCAAGTAGAAGAAAAACTGTTTTTT
V gene: TRBV7-9; clone size: .; D gene: .; J gene: TRBJ2-6; CDR3 protein: CASTISGANVLTF; CDR3 DNA: TGTGCCAGCACTATATCTGGGGCCAACGTCCTGACTTTC
V gene: TRBV15; clone size: .; D gene: .; J gene: TRBJ1-1; CDR3 protein: CATSSRLGTEAFF; CDR3 DNA: TGTGCCACCAGCTCTAGGTTGGGCACTGAAGCTTTCTTT
V gene: TRBV11-3; clone size: .; D gene: TRBD2; J gene: TRBJ2-3; CDR3 protein: CASSLGSGGAPDTQYF; CDR3 DNA: TGTGCCAGCAGCTTAGGTAGCGGGGGGGCCCCAGATACGCAGTATTTT
V gene: TRBV19; clone size: .; D gene: .; J gene: TRBJ2-2; CDR3 protein: CASRRTGSLTGELFF; CDR3 DNA: TGTGCCAGTAGAAGGACCGGGAGCCTCACCGGGGAGCTGTTTTTT
V gene: TRBV5-4; clone size: once; D gene: .; J gene: TRBJ2-2; CDR3 protein: CASSFRWGANTGELFF; CDR3 DNA: TGTGCCAGCAGCTTTCGATGGGGCGCGAACACCGGGGAGCTGTTTTTT
V gene: TRBV29-1; clone size: .; D gene: TRBD1; J gene: TRBJ2-1; CDR3 protein: CSARGTGTARYNEQFF; CDR3 DNA: TGCAGCGCACGGGGCACCGGGACAGCCAGATACAATGAGCAGTTCTTC
V gene: TRBV19; clone size: .; D gene: .; J gene: TRBJ2-5; CDR3 protein: CASSIGAQETQYF; CDR3 DNA: TGTGCCAGTAGTATAGGGGCCCAAGAGACCCAGTACTTC
V gene: TRBV7-2; clone size: .; D gene: TRBD2; J gene: TRBJ2-5; CDR3 protein: CASSPGTSGGEDQETQYF; CDR3 DNA: TGTGCCAGCAGCCCTGGGACTAGCGGGGGGGAGGACCAAGAGACCCAGTACTTC
V gene: TRBV6-1; clone size: .; D gene: TRBD2; J gene: TRBJ2-5; CDR3 protein: CASSELLAGGQETQYF; CDR3 DNA: TGTGCCAGCAGTGAACTACTAGCGGGGGGCCAAGAGACCCAGTACTTC
V gene: TRBV19; clone size: many; D gene: .; J gene: TRBJ1-3; CDR3 protein: CASSSGLRNTIYF; CDR3 DNA: TGTGCCAGTAGTTCGGGACTGCGAAACACCATATATTTT
V gene: TRBV6-2/TRBV6-3; clone size: .; D gene: .; J gene: TRBJ1-1; CDR3 protein: CASSYFDRRNTEAFF; CDR3 DNA: TGTGCCAGCAGTTACTTCGACAGGAGGAACACTGAAGCTTTCTTT
V gene: TRBV29-1; clone size: many; D gene: TRBD1; J gene: TRBJ1-2; CDR3 protein: CSALMPGQYTNYGYTF; CDR3 DNA: TGCAGCGCCCTAATGCCGGGACAGTATACTAACTATGGCTACACCTTC
V gene: TRBV11-2; clone size: .; D gene: TRBD2; J gene: TRBJ2-1; CDR3 protein: CASSFRAGGVSGRNEQFF; CDR3 DNA: TGTGCCAGCAGCTTCAGAGCGGGGGGGGTTTCCGGGAGGAATGAGCAGTTCTTC
V gene: TRBV5-6; clone size: .; D gene: TRBD2; J gene: TRBJ2-2; CDR3 protein: CASSLSGGAIGELFF; CDR3 DNA: TGTGCCAGCAGCCTCAGCGGGGGGGCGATCGGGGAGCTGTTTTTT
V gene: TRBV5-1; clone size: .; D gene: .; J gene: TRBJ2-7; CDR3 protein: CASSLALQGPYEQYF; CDR3 DNA: TGCGCCAGCAGCTTGGCTCTACAGGGCCCCTACGAGCAGTACTTC
V gene: TRBV18; clone size: .; D gene: TRBD1; J gene: TRBJ1-5; CDR3 protein: CASSPGQTSNQPQHF; CDR3 DNA: TGTGCCAGCTCCCCGGGACAGACTAGCAATCAGCCCCAGCATTTT
V gene: TRBV28; clone size: few; D gene: .; J gene: TRBJ2-5; CDR3 protein: CASLPGGLAKETQYF; CDR3 DNA: TGTGCCAGCCTCCCTGGGGGACTGGCTAAAGAGACCCAGTACTTC
V gene: TRBV2; clone size: .; D gene: .; J gene: TRBJ2-6; CDR3 protein: CASSISAGANVLTF; CDR3 DNA: TGTGCCAGCAGCATTAGCGCTGGGGCCAACGTCCTGACTTTC
V gene: TRBV3-1/TRBV3-2; clone size: .; D gene: TRBD2; J gene: TRBJ2-1; CDR3 protein: CASSLSGRANEQFF; CDR3 DNA: TGTGCCAGCAGTCTATCGGGGAGGGCCAATGAGCAGTTCTTC
V gene: TRBV12-3/TRBV12-4; clone size: once; D gene: .; J gene: TRBJ1-1; CDR3 protein: CASSVVGGTEAFF; CDR3 DNA: TGTGCCAGCAGTGTAGTCGGTGGCACTGAAGCTTTCTTT
V gene: TRBV6-5; clone size: .; D gene: TRBD1; J gene: TRBJ1-1; CDR3 protein: CASSFVRGSEAFF; CDR3 DNA: TGTGCCAGCAGTTTTGTCAGGGGGTCTGAAGCTTTCTTT
V gene: TRBV5-1; clone size: few; D gene: .; J gene: TRBJ1-2; CDR3 protein: CASSLEGELNGYTF; CDR3 DNA: TGCGCCAGCAGTCTTGAGGGCGAACTAAATGGCTACACCTTC
V gene: TRBV6-2/TRBV6-3; clone size: .; D gene: TRBD2; J gene: TRBJ2-7; CDR3 protein: CASSLTSGLAGSEQYF; CDR3 DNA: TGTGCCAGCAGTCTTACTTCGGGACTAGCGGGGAGCGAGCAGTACTTC
V gene: TRBV30; clone size: .; D gene: .; J gene: TRBJ2-2; CDR3 protein: CAWSAFGTGELFF; CDR3 DNA: TGTGCCTGGAGCGCCTTCGGCACCGGGGAGCTGTTTTTT
V gene: TRBV6-6; clone size: few; D gene: TRBD1; J gene: TRBJ2-4; CDR3 protein: CASSFHRGSKNIQYF; CDR3 DNA: TGTGCCAGCAGTTTCCACAGGGGGTCCAAAAACATTCAGTACTTC
V gene: TRBV7-2; clone size: .; D gene: TRBD2; J gene: TRBJ2-3; CDR3 protein: CASSLGLAGSSTDTQYF; CDR3 DNA: TGTGCCAGCAGCTTAGGACTAGCGGGATCTAGCACAGATACGCAGTATTTT
V gene: TRBV6-6; clone size: .; D gene: .; J gene: TRBJ1-2; CDR3 protein: CASTRTASNYGYTF; CDR3 DNA: TGTGCCAGCACCCGGACAGCCTCTAACTATGGCTACACCTTC
V gene: TRBV5-1; clone size: .; D gene: .; J gene: TRBJ1-2; CDR3 protein: CASSLEGGGYGYTF; CDR3 DNA: TGCGCCAGCAGCTTGGAGGGAGGGGGCTATGGCTACACCTTC